The clone carrying this TCR beta chain has at least ten counts. This specimen comes from a study of neurological immune-mediated disorders. TCRdb independently ran MiXCR on the 5' RACE reads; one entry per CDR3 protein. This sample has over 11,000 distinct CDR3 sequences, with 5.5% to 7% found just once. The sequence derives from a woman between 40 and 55 years old in good health. Sequenced input: CD8+ T cells from blood.

Here the CDR3 DNA reads TGTGCCAGCAGCCCGCAAGGGACAGCTCAAGAGACCCAGTACTTC. Translated, it gives CASSPQGTAQETQYF. V is TRBV7-8 and J is TRBJ2-5; 7 bases match TRBD1. CDR3 length equals 15 residues. Trimming took 5 bases from V and 2 from J; bases not matched to a gene: 8. CDR1 and CDR2 from the germline V gene are SGHVS and FQNEAQ.